The rows below give T cell receptor beta chains drawn from one sample of a study of blood T cell repertoires in COVID-19. Generated by immunoSEQ multiplex PCR, the TCRdb table keeps only in-frame clones and is missing some. The sample holds 150,000 to 200,000 clones, about 86% seen once. The sequenced sample was peripheral blood. These receptors were collected from a woman in her 70s with acute or convalescent COVID-19. The CDR3 runs from the conserved cysteine through the conserved F or W. Each record gives: D gene, CDR3 length, V gene, CDR3 protein. The D gene is left open where the match is weak.

d_gene: -
len: 13
v_gene: TRBV6-5
CDR3aa: CASSTTGPGTQYF

d_gene: TRBD1
len: 14
v_gene: TRBV28
CDR3aa: CASSPGGASIGYTF

d_gene: -
len: 14
v_gene: TRBV19
CDR3aa: CASSIGVMNTEAFF

d_gene: TRBD2
len: 12
v_gene: TRBV18
CDR3aa: CASSPGGQLGFF

d_gene: -
len: 13
v_gene: TRBV10-3
CDR3aa: CAIKKNGDYEQYF

d_gene: -
len: 14
v_gene: TRBV7-6
CDR3aa: CASSEVEGTGELFF

d_gene: -
len: 13
v_gene: TRBV10-2
CDR3aa: CASRGLDTGELFF

d_gene: TRBD1
len: 14
v_gene: TRBV11-2
CDR3aa: CASSPRTGNTEAFF

d_gene: -
len: 14
v_gene: TRBV7-2
CDR3aa: CASSLALGYNEQFF

d_gene: -
len: 13
v_gene: TRBV10-2
CDR3aa: CASSGLREGPQHF

d_gene: TRBD1
len: 15
v_gene: TRBV18
CDR3aa: CASSVRQGSTDTQYF

d_gene: TRBD1
len: 13
v_gene: TRBV19
CDR3aa: CASSKGQTYGYTF

d_gene: -
len: 14
v_gene: TRBV27
CDR3aa: CASSYDRKNYGYTF

d_gene: -
len: 13
v_gene: TRBV10-2
CDR3aa: CASRDSSYNEQFF

d_gene: TRBD1
len: 15
v_gene: TRBV5-1
CDR3aa: CASSLAVGGGSPLHF

d_gene: TRBD1
len: 15
v_gene: TRBV28
CDR3aa: CASSFLRQGANEQYF